The 7 T cell receptor beta chains given below trace back to one sample, sequenced in a study of blood T cell repertoires in COVID-19. Data came from immunoSEQ multiplex PCR; TCRdb stores just in-frame clones and leaves some out. The sample lists 250,000 to 300,000 clones; over 80% were seen once. Sequences were obtained from peripheral blood. Source of these receptors: a man in his 60s who had recovered from COVID-19.

The gene calls are TRBV19 and TRBJ1-5, with D possibly matching TRBD1 (5 bases). V dropped 10 bases and J dropped 4 bases, with 14 bases sitting between them. The CDR3 sequence is 13 residues long. CDR1 is LNHDA, CDR2 SQIVND, per germline (reference sequence). The CDR3 is CATLAGGNQPQHF. The CDR3 DNA reads TGTGCCACCCTCGCCGGGGGTAATCAGCCCCAGCATTTT. The entire variable domain, with the rest obtained from reference TRBV19 and TRBJ1-5, is as follows: DGGITQSPKYLFRKEGQNVTLSCEQNLNHDAMYWYRQDPGQGLRLIYYSQIVNDFQKGDIAEGYSVSREKKESFPLTVTSAQKNPTAFYLCATLAGGNQPQHFGDGTRLSIL.

The chain uses TRBV5-1 and TRBJ1-6; no clear D. The V end was cut by 0 bases, the J end by 0 bases, with 7 bases between. The CDR3 contains 16 residues. Germline V CDR1 and CDR2: SGHRS, YFSETQ. Here the CDR3 reads CASSLDGSSYNSPLHF. The CDR3 coding sequence is TGCGCCAGCAGCTTGGACGGTAGCTCCTATAATTCACCCCTCCACTTT.

The genes are TRBV7-2 and TRBJ1-5; D ambiguous. The CDR3 spans 14 residues. Trimming took off 1 base at V and 6 bases at J, with 10 bases between the two ends. CDR1 and CDR2 from the germline V gene are SGHTA and FQGNSA. The CDR3 sequence: CASSLGLFSQPQHF. The CDR3 coding sequence is TGTGCCAGCAGCTTAGGACTCTTCTCTCAGCCCCAGCATTTT.

The J gene is TRBJ2-2, the V gene TRBV27; D perhaps matches TRBD2 (5 bases). Germline CDR1 and CDR2: MNHEY and SMNVEV (reference sequence). The CDR3 is made up of 14 amino acids. V was clipped by 6 bases and J by 5 bases, with 13 bases between them. The CDR3 here is CASRNPPGTGELFF. The CDR3 nucleotides read TGTGCCAGCAGAAACCCCCCGGGGACCGGGGAGCTGTTTTTT.

This chain connects TRBV7-8 to TRBJ1-2; 9 bases fit TRBD1. The CDR3 sequence is 17 residues long. Germline V gene sequence: CDR1 SGHVS, CDR2 FQNEAQ. The V segment lost 0 bases and the J segment 4 bases; nucleotides outside the gene matches: 9. The CDR3 DNA reads as TGTGCCAGCAGCTTAGCTGTGAGAGGGGACAGGGCCTATGGCTACACCTTC. It specifies CASSLAVRGDRAYGYTF. Variable domain in full (rest from reference TRBV7-8 and TRBJ1-2): GAGVSQSPRYKVAKRGQDVALRCDPISGHVSLFWYQQALGQGPEFLTYFQNEAQLDKSGLPSDRFFAERPEGSVSTLKIQRTQQEDSAVYLCASSLAVRGDRAYGYTFGSGTRLTVV.

This rearrangement joins TRBV11-1 to TRBJ2-3, with 7 bases fitting TRBD1. Germline V gene data show CDR1 as SGHAT and CDR2 as FQDESV (reference sequence). V lost 5 bases, J lost 4 bases, and 12 bases stayed unmatched. This CDR3 is 16 amino acids long. Written as DNA, the CDR3 is TGTGCCAGCAGCAAATGGGACAGCTTAGGGGCAGATACGCAGTATTTT. This translates into CASSKWDSLGADTQYF.

The chain combines TRBV10-2 with TRBJ1-1; the D is unclear. This CDR3 is built from 14 residues. Germline CDR1 reads WSHSY; CDR2 reads SAAADI. V shed 0 bases and J shed 1 base, with 6 bases lying between them. CDR3 in amino acids: CASSESSGNTEAFF. CDR3 in DNA: TGCGCCAGCAGTGAGTCATCGGGGAACACTGAAGCTTTCTTT.